These 8 T cell receptor beta chains came from one sample sequenced in a study of blood T cell repertoires in COVID-19 (dated by TCRdb to 2020 to 2021). Libraries were made using the immunoSEQ multiplex PCR assay. Drawn from immuneACCESS, this table holds only the in-frame rearrangements with V and J called that TCRdb kept. Clones are partly lost; checked studies trace under half to an unresolved V gene and leave the rest unexplained. Across this sample there are 120,000 or so clones, with more than 75% seen only once. The ten largest clonotypes hold less than 2% of the sample. Sequencing input: peripheral blood. Receptors originate from a human donor in a cohort sampled during active COVID-19.

V gene TRBV5-8 combines with J gene TRBJ1-2; D is unclear. CDR3 length: 13 residues. With 4 bases removed from V and 8 bases from J, the gap between germline ends came to 15 bases. Germline assignment: CDR1 SGHTS and CDR2 YDEGEE. The DNA for the CDR3 is TGTGCCAGCAGCCCGACGTCCGGGGTCGGCTACACCTTC. It codes for CASSPTSGVGYTF. The variable domain in full, with the rest retrieved from reference TRBV5-8 and TRBJ1-2, is EAGVTQSPTHLIKTRGQQATLRCSPISGHTSVYWYQQALGLGLQFLLWYDEGEERNRGNFPPRFSGRQFPNYSSELNVNALELEDSALYLCASSPTSGVGYTFGSGTRLTVV.

The chain links TRBV9 to TRBJ2-7; D is possibly TRBD1 (7 bases). V dropped 4 bases and J dropped 5 bases, with 19 bases sitting between them. The CDR3 covers 15 residues. Germline CDR1 and CDR2: SGDLS and YYNGEE. The DNA of the CDR3 is TGTGCCAGCAGCCCCACCCAGGGGGGTCTCAACGAGCAGTACTTC. Its translation is CASSPTQGGLNEQYF. Combining the CDR3 with reference TRBV9 and TRBJ2-7 gives the whole variable domain DSGVTQTPKHLITATGQRVTLRCSPRSGDLSVYWYQQSLDQGLQFLIQYYNGEERAKGNILERFSAQQFPDLHSELNLSSLELGDSALYFCASSPTQGGLNEQYFGPGTRLTVT.

This clone has a handful of counts. The chain carries TRBV19 and TRBJ2-1, with a weak D call TRBD1 (5 bases). V lost 3 bases, J lost 8 bases, and 17 bases lay in between. The germline CDR1 and CDR2 sequences are LNHDA and SQIVND (reference sequence). The CDR3 is 15 residues long. In DNA form, the CDR3 reads TGTGCCAGTAGTATGCTTCTAGACAGAGCCGATGAGCAGTTCTTC. Amino acid sequence: CASSMLLDRADEQFF.

This sequence joins TRBV10-2 and TRBJ2-7; 10 bases fit TRBD2. The CDR3 covers 15 residues. Germline CDR1 WSHSY, CDR2 SAAADI. Unmatched junction bases numbered 8, after V lost 4 bases and J lost 5 bases. The CDR3 nucleotides are TGCGCCAGCAGTGCAACAGCGGGAGGGCCCCACGAGCAGTACTTC. Translating it yields CASSATAGGPHEQYF.

The chain links TRBV6-5 to TRBJ2-3; D gene ambiguous. V was clipped by 2 bases and J by 2 bases, with 5 bases between them. CDR1 and CDR2 (germline): MNHEY, SVGAGI. CDR3 length equals 13 residues. CDR3 amino acids: CASSYQATDTQYF. DNA for the CDR3: TGTGCCAGCAGTTACCAGGCCACAGATACGCAGTATTTT.

This chain connects TRBV25-1 to TRBJ2-7, with 10 bases fitting TRBD2. Trimming took 5 bases from V and 0 from J; bases not matched to a gene: 4. The CDR3 totals 15 residues. Germline CDR1 MGHDK, CDR2 SYGVNS. CDR3: CASSSSGGFSYEQYF. The CDR3 DNA follows: TGTGCCAGCAGTTCTAGCGGGGGTTTCTCCTACGAGCAGTACTTC.

This clone has only a few counts. The genes are TRBV5-1 and TRBJ1-2; perhaps TRBD1 as D (6 bases). The CDR3 is 15 amino acids. The germline CDR1 and CDR2 sequences are SGHRS and YFSETQ. V lost 3 bases and J lost 3, with 15 bases in between. CDR3 protein: CASSSLTGWDYGYTF. The CDR3 DNA is TGCGCCAGCAGCTCCCTTACAGGGTGGGACTATGGCTACACCTTC.

The V gene is TRBV27, the J gene TRBJ2-5; D is perhaps TRBD1 (6 bases). V gave up 2 bases and J gave up 5 bases, with 15 bases separating them. The CDR3 contains 15 residues. Germline-derived CDR1 and CDR2 are MNHEY and SMNVEV (reference sequence). In nucleotides, the CDR3 is TGTGCCAGCAGTTTAAGGGGGATGGTCGCGGAGACCCAGTACTTC. Residues: CASSLRGMVAETQYF.